Listed below are T cell receptor beta chains from one sample, sequenced in a study of chemoradiotherapy in HPV16-positive cancers. The method was immunoSEQ multiplex PCR; TCRdb's version includes in-frame clones alone and lacks a portion of them. The sample contains fewer than 18,000 clones, over 70% of which appear only once. Sample collection was performed from a patient who underwent chemoradiotherapy. The receptor set was obtained from a human donor with HPV-associated anogenital cancer. Both conserved end residues are part of each CDR3. The D gene is left open where the match is weak. Not every row has a clone size; where given, it reads once, few, many or a size class.

cdr3_aa | cdr3_nt | clone_size | j_call | v_call | d_call
CASSPRDRVAGANVLTF | TGTGCCAGCAGCCCCCGGGACAGGGTAGCGGGGGCCAACGTCCTGACTTTC | NA | TRBJ2-6 | TRBV7-9 | TRBD1
CAWSVLGVSTDTQYF | TGTGCCTGGAGTGTACTGGGGGTTAGCACAGATACGCAGTATTTT | NA | TRBJ2-3 | TRBV30 | NA
CATSREGLGGSPLHF | TGTGCCACCAGCAGAGAGGGTCTCGGAGGGTCACCCCTCCACTTT | NA | TRBJ1-6 | TRBV15 | NA
CASRSRLALTNEQFF | TGCGCCAGCCGAAGCCGGCTAGCCCTTACCAATGAGCAGTTCTTC | NA | TRBJ2-1 | TRBV5-1 | NA
CASSASPQHYEQYF | TGTGCCAGCAGCGCTTCTCCTCAGCACTACGAGCAGTACTTC | NA | TRBJ2-7 | TRBV9 | NA
CASSRLGLANSPLHF | TGCGCCAGCAGCCGCTTGGGACTGGCGAATTCACCCCTCCACTTT | NA | TRBJ1-6 | TRBV4-1 | NA
CASSGPGQLSGNTIYF | TGTGCCAGCAGCGGGCCGGGACAACTTTCTGGAAACACCATATATTTT | NA | TRBJ1-3 | TRBV7-2 | NA
CASSQEWGNNYGYTF | TGCGCCAGCAGCCAAGAATGGGGGAATAACTATGGCTACACCTTC | NA | TRBJ1-2 | TRBV4-3 | NA
CASTRDGANVLTF | TGTGCCAGCACAAGGGACGGGGCCAACGTCCTGACTTTC | NA | TRBJ2-6 | TRBV2 | NA
CASSPPCEQYF | TGTGCCAGCAGCCCCCCTTGCGAGCAGTACTTC | NA | TRBJ2-7 | TRBV5-4 | NA
CASKTSGSEKLFF | TGTGCCAGCAAGACTTCGGGGTCTGAAAAACTGTTTTTT | NA | TRBJ1-4 | TRBV13 | NA
CASSYRGTNEKLFF | TGTGCCAGCAGTTACCGGGGTACTAATGAAAAACTGTTTTTT | NA | TRBJ1-4 | TRBV6-5 | NA
CACSKGNRGVETQYF | TGTGCCTGTTCGAAGGGTAACAGGGGAGTAGAGACCCAGTACTTC | NA | TRBJ2-5 | TRBV30 | TRBD1
CASSLSASSGNTIYF | TGTGCCAGCAGCTTATCGGCTTCCTCTGGAAACACCATATATTTT | medium-sized | TRBJ1-3 | TRBV7-2 | NA
CASSQLRTGRNEQYF | TGCGCCAGCAGCCAACTCCGGACTGGCCGGAACGAGCAGTACTTC | NA | TRBJ2-7 | TRBV4-1 | NA
CASSRGGPYNEQFF | TGTGCCAGCAGCCGGGGGGGTCCCTACAATGAGCAGTTCTTC | NA | TRBJ2-1 | TRBV6-5 | TRBD2
CASSWDDRDTEAFF | TGTGCCAGCAGCTGGGATGACAGAGACACTGAAGCTTTCTTT | NA | TRBJ1-1 | TRBV5-8 | NA
CASSFSGGSYEQYF | TGTGCCAGCAGTTTTAGCGGGGGCTCCTACGAGCAGTACTTC | NA | TRBJ2-7 | TRBV7-2 | TRBD2
CASSRTGGASNQPQHF | TGTGCCAGCTCTAGAACTGGGGGAGCCTCCAATCAGCCCCAGCATTTT | NA | TRBJ1-5 | TRBV7-8 | NA
CASSGGVGTNSYNEQFF | TGTGCCAGCAGTGGGGGAGTGGGAACAAACTCCTACAATGAGCAGTTCTTC | NA | TRBJ2-1 | TRBV2 | NA
CASRRQTYSYGYTF | TGTGCCAGCAGAAGACAGACCTACTCCTATGGCTACACCTTC | NA | TRBJ1-2 | TRBV6-5 | NA
CASSSSHHEDKVGPF | TGTGCCAGCAGCTCGAGTCATCACGAGGACAAAGTCGGGCCATTC | NA | TRBJ2-6 | TRBV7-1 | NA
CAMRQVDTGELFF | TGTGCCATGCGTCAGGTCGACACCGGGGAGCTGTTTTTT | NA | TRBJ2-2 | TRBV6-6 | NA
CASSPGAVSPLHF | TGTGCCAGCAGTCCGGGGGCGGTCTCACCCCTCCACTTT | NA | TRBJ1-6 | TRBV27 | NA
CASSRTPENIQYF | TGTGCCAGCAGTAGGACCCCCGAAAACATTCAGTACTTC | NA | TRBJ2-4 | TRBV6-6 | NA
CASGAQTYSNYGYTF | TGCGCCAGCGGGGCTCAAACCTACTCTAACTATGGCTACACCTTC | NA | TRBJ1-2 | TRBV5-1 | NA
CASSFGPSGGDTQYF | TGTGCCAGCAGCTTTGGTCCTAGCGGGGGTGATACGCAGTATTTT | NA | TRBJ2-3 | TRBV5-4 | TRBD2
CSVEDPRGAVGYTF | TGCAGCGTTGAAGACCCCCGGGGCGCGGTAGGCTACACCTTC | NA | TRBJ1-2 | TRBV29-1 | NA